This TCR beta chain was observed in a study of T-cell memory formation after mild COVID-19. Findings of the study overall: Largely, contracting CD4+ clones fell within CM and EM, and contracting CD8+ clones within EMRA. Later expanders leaned CD4+, whereas day 15 to 85 contracting clones were balanced CD4/CD8.

5'RACE primed from the constant segment yielded TCR alpha and TCR beta cDNA libraries bearing sample barcodes and UMIs. TCRdb re-called the 5' RACE reads with MiXCR, one entry per CDR3 protein. In the table there are around 320,000 distinct CDR3 sequences, roughly a fifth of which are singletons. V trimming: 3 bases; J trimming: 0 bases; junction bases outside the gene matches: 6. The CDR3 extends over 15 amino acids. The germline gives CDR1 SGHRS, CDR2 YFSETQ. This clonotype showed up many times. Its specificity is unknown. Specimen: PBMCs or a T cell subset sorted from them (not recorded which). The clonotype comes from a man aged 18 to 29 who had mild COVID-19 (a few samples of this study predate the infection). Cell type and time point are not known. V gene TRBV5-1 combines with J gene TRBJ2-7; 7 nucleotides line up with TRBD1. The CDR3 here is CASSWETGSSYEQYV. CDR3 DNA sequence: TGCGCCAGCAGCTGGGAGACAGGGAGCTCCTACGAGCAGTACGTC.